This T cell receptor (beta chain) derives from a study of shared clonotypes between healthy human individuals. Profiling relied on immunoSEQ multiplex PCR, and the TCRdb table lists in-frame clones only, not all of them. This table has roughly 1,500,000 clones, roughly 98.5% appearing once. Germline CDR1 and CDR2: MGHRA and YSYEKL. This CDR3 has 16 amino acids. The ends lost 4 bases at V and 7 bases at J; junction bases unmatched: 11. The chain is built from TRBV4-1 and TRBJ1-4; 8 bases are a match to TRBD1. What was sequenced was naive CD4+ T cells sorted from blood. Described subset: CD45RA+ positively selected. This TCR was sampled from a man younger than 45 in good health. The CDR3 loop reads CASSPRLGQASEKLFF. The CDR3, as DNA: TGCGCCAGCAGCCCCCGCTTGGGACAGGCAAGTGAAAAACTGTTTTTT.